The 25 T cell receptor beta chains given below trace back to one sample, sequenced in a study of PD-1 blockade in classical Hodgkin lymphoma. All patients relapsed after autologous stem cell transplantation, and brentuximab vedotin exposure varied. The protocol was immunoSEQ multiplex PCR, while the TCRdb copy is restricted to in-frame clones and leaves out a portion. The sample has over 35,000 clones, about 82% seen once. The sample here was peripheral blood mononuclear cells (PBMCs), taken at baseline. Source of these receptors: a human donor with classical Hodgkin lymphoma.

J is TRBJ2-2 and V is TRBV5-6; D remains unclear. This CDR3 is 14 amino acids long. Germline values: CDR1 SGHDT, CDR2 YYEEEE. The germline V and J ends were trimmed by 2 bases and 2 bases, with 7 bases remaining between them. CDR3 nucleotides: TGTGCCAGCAGCTTAAATCCTAACACCGGGGAGCTGTTTTTT. Its protein is CASSLNPNTGELFF.

The V and J genes are TRBV6-5 and TRBJ2-6; D gene uncertain. The germline CDR1 and CDR2 sequences are MNHEY and SVGAGI. The ends were cut back, 6 bases at V and 6 bases at J, with 12 bases in the middle. The CDR3 sequence is 14 residues long. The CDR3 DNA reads as TGTGCCAGCAGCCTCCGACCTTTGGCCAACGTCCTGACTTTC. This codes for CASSLRPLANVLTF.

This clone was recorded a few times. The DNA for the CDR3 is TGTGCCAGCAGTATTGGGGCTAATGAAAAACTGTTTTTT. Amino acid sequence: CASSIGANEKLFF. This rearrangement joins TRBV6-6 to TRBJ1-4, with D hard to call. CDR1 and CDR2 from the germline V gene are MNHNY and SVGAGI (reference sequence). Trimming took off 5 bases at V and 3 bases at J, with 7 bases between the two ends. This CDR3 contains 13 residues.

The V and J genes are TRBV2 and TRBJ1-4; D is perhaps TRBD1 (5 bases). CDR1 SNHLY and CDR2 FYNNEI come from the germline V gene. Trimming left V 6 bases short and J 5 bases short, with 13 bases between. This CDR3 region has 14 residues. Written as DNA, the CDR3 is TGTGCCAGCAGAGCAGACAGAAGCAATGAAAAACTGTTTTTT. As protein: CASRADRSNEKLFF.

This chain joins TRBV18 and TRBJ2-1, with D perhaps TRBD1 or TRBD2 (5 bases each). The CDR3 contains 13 residues. Germline-derived CDR1 and CDR2 are KGHSH and LQKENI. V lost 2 bases and J 6 bases, leaving 8 bases between the germline ends. This CDR3 is CASSPWGSNEQFF. For the CDR3, the DNA is TGTGCCAGCTCACCATGGGGGAGCAATGAGCAGTTCTTC.

The sample holds a few counts of this clone. This chain joins TRBV7-2 and TRBJ2-3, with 10 nucleotides matching TRBD1. CDR1 SGHTA and CDR2 FQGNSA come from the germline V gene. There are 15 residues in the CDR3. V lost 6 bases to trimming and J lost 5 bases; unmatched junction nucleotides: 8. The CDR3 DNA follows: TGTGCCAGCAGTCGGACAGGGGGTGCGGGAGATACGCAGTATTTT. Translation gives CASSRTGGAGDTQYF.

The rearrangement uses TRBV7-6 and TRBJ2-7; 10 positions match TRBD2. Trimming at V came to 1 base and at J to 2 bases, leaving 2 bases not matched to a gene. The CDR3 totals 15 residues. Germline loops: CDR1 SGHVS, CDR2 FNYEAQ. The CDR3 region is CASSLDSGRAYEQYF. The CDR3 bases are TGTGCCAGCAGCTTAGACAGCGGGAGGGCCTACGAGCAGTACTTC. Supplemented by reference TRBV7-6 and TRBJ2-7, the full variable domain reads GAGVSQSPRYKVTKRGQDVALRCDPISGHVSLYWYRQALGQGPEFLTYFNYEAQQDKSGLPNDRFSAERPEGSISTLTIQRTEQRDSAMYRCASSLDSGRAYEQYFGPGTRLTVT.

Points on this clone: Other nucleotide sequences in the sample specify the same CDR3. The rearrangement links TRBV5-1 to TRBJ1-1; 7 bases are a match to TRBD1. Germline V gene sequence: CDR1 SGHRS, CDR2 YFSETQ. V gave up 0 bases and J gave up 2 bases; unmatched junction bases: 1. There are 14 residues in the CDR3. The CDR3 loop reads CASSLDRGNTEAFF. The CDR3 nucleotides are TGCGCCAGCAGCTTGGACAGGGGAAACACTGAAGCTTTCTTT.

CDR3 DNA: TGTGCCTGGAGTAACGGGACAGGGGGCGTGAAGACCCAGTACTTC. It encodes CAWSNGTGGVKTQYF. The rearrangement links TRBV30 to TRBJ2-5, with 12 bases lining up with TRBD1. The CDR3 consists of 15 residues. V gave up 2 bases and J gave up 6 bases; unmatched junction bases: 7. Germline V gene lookup returns CDR1 GTSNPN and CDR2 SVGIG (reference sequence).

The chain couples TRBV5-1 to TRBJ2-1; D gene uncertain. Trimming left V 0 bases short and J 0 bases short, with 10 bases between. The CDR3 covers 16 residues. Germline V lookup: CDR1 SGHRS, CDR2 YFSETQ. In DNA form, the CDR3 reads TGCGCCAGCAGCTTGGATTTGGGTGGCTCCTACAATGAGCAGTTCTTC. Translated: CASSLDLGGSYNEQFF.

The J gene is TRBJ1-2, the V gene TRBV5-1; 9 bases align to TRBD1. V lost 4 bases and J lost 6; bases outside the gene matches: 4. Germline V gene sequence: CDR1 SGHRS, CDR2 YFSETQ. CDR3 size: 13 residues. The DNA for the CDR3 is TGCGCCAGCAGCCAGGGACAGGGTGATGGCTACACCTTC. Residues: CASSQGQGDGYTF. The full variable domain, completed using reference TRBV5-1 and TRBJ1-2, is KAGVTQTPRYLIKTRGQQVTLSCSPISGHRSVSWYQQTPGQGLQFLFEYFSETQRNKGNFPGRFSGRQFSNSRSEMNVSTLELGDSALYLCASSQGQGDGYTFGSGTRLTVV.

This chain connects TRBV11-2 to TRBJ2-5, with 13 bases aligning to TRBD2. CDR1 and CDR2 (germline): SGHAT, FQNNGV. With 3 bases clipped from V and 7 bases from J, the junction kept 5 bases outside the gene matches. The CDR3 is made up of 15 amino acids. This chain's CDR3 is CASSFGLAGVGTQYF. The CDR3 bases are TGTGCCAGCAGCTTCGGACTAGCGGGAGTGGGGACCCAGTACTTC. Variable domain in full (rest from reference TRBV11-2 and TRBJ2-5): EAGVAQSPRYKIIEKRQSVAFWCNPISGHATLYWYQQILGQGPKLLIQFQNNGVVDDSQLPKDRFSAERLKGVDSTLKIQPAKLEDSAVYLCASSFGLAGVGTQYFGPGTRLLVL.

This chain uses TRBV6-5 with TRBJ1-3; a possible D gene is TRBD1 (6 bases). Between the trimmed V and J ends, which lost 4 bases and 1 base, there was a span of 11 bases. The V gene's germline CDR1 is MNHEY and CDR2 SVGAGI. CDR3 length equals 15 residues. In nucleotides, the CDR3 is TGTGCCAGCAGTTCCTACAGGGCATCTGGAAACACCATATATTTT. It codes for CASSSYRASGNTIYF.

V usage is TRBV14 and J usage is TRBJ2-1; D might be TRBD2 (5 bases). The CDR3 sequence is 14 residues long. V dropped 1 base and J dropped 7 bases, with 11 bases sitting between them. Germline CDR1 is SGHDN and CDR2 is FVKESK. The CDR3 region is CASSQAGSGNEQFF. In DNA, the CDR3 is TGTGCCAGCAGCCAAGCGGGATCGGGAAATGAGCAGTTCTTC. The full variable domain, rest sourced from reference TRBV14 and TRBJ2-1, is EAGVTQFPSHSVIEKGQTVTLRCDPISGHDNLYWYRRVMGKEIKFLLHFVKESKQDESGMPNNRFLAERTGGTYSTLKVQPAELEDSGVYFCASSQAGSGNEQFFGPGTRLTVL.

The CDR3 is CASTWTPQGYEQYF. CDR3 coding DNA: TGTGCCAGCACCTGGACCCCCCAGGGCTACGAGCAGTACTTC. The J gene is TRBJ2-7, the V gene TRBV5-6; TRBD1 is a possible D gene (5 bases). CDR1 and CDR2 (germline): SGHDT, YYEEEE. Trimming cost V 6 bases and J 3 bases, with 16 bases left between them. The CDR3 sequence is 14 residues long.

The chain carries TRBV5-1 and TRBJ2-3; D might be TRBD1 (6 bases). Germline loops: CDR1 SGHRS, CDR2 YFSETQ. This CDR3 has 15 amino acids. V was clipped by 4 bases and J by 4 bases, with 16 bases between them. CDR3 in amino acids: CASSGLGGTSDTQYF. DNA of the CDR3: TGCGCCAGCAGCGGGCTAGGGGGAACCTCAGATACGCAGTATTTT.

The CDR3 DNA is TGTGCCAGTAGTGATGGCCCTAGAATAAAGCAGTTCTTC. This sequence encodes CASSDGPRIKQFF. This chain joins TRBV19 and TRBJ2-1; no definite D call. This CDR3 is built from 13 residues. Germline CDR1 LNHDA, CDR2 SQIVND (reference sequence). The germline V and J ends were trimmed by 5 bases and 11 bases, with 16 bases remaining between them.

The CDR3 nucleotides are TGTGCCAGTAGTTTCACATCTAGCGGGGTAGACAATGAGCAGTTCTTC. Amino acid sequence: CASSFTSSGVDNEQFF. The chain joins TRBV19 to TRBJ2-1, with 9 positions matching TRBD2. The CDR3 loop spans 16 amino acids. The J segment lost 5 bases and the V segment lost 5 bases, leaving 10 bases of the junction unmatched. Germline V lookup: CDR1 LNHDA, CDR2 SQIVND (reference sequence).

The rearrangement joins TRBV5-4 to TRBJ2-7; tentative D call: TRBD1 (5 bases). Germline loops: CDR1 SGHNT, CDR2 YYREEE (reference sequence). Deletions cut 4 bases from V and 3 bases from J, with 17 bases between. This CDR3 spans 15 amino acids. The CDR3 coding sequence is TGTGCCAGCAGCCGTCAGGGCATGCGTGTCTACGAGCAGTACTTC. It translates to CASSRQGMRVYEQYF.

The chain uses TRBV19 and TRBJ2-2; D is unclear. The CDR3 spans 15 residues. CDR1 is LNHDA and CDR2 is SQIVND in the germline V gene (reference sequence). The V and J ends lost 5 bases and 6 bases respectively, with 16 bases between them. The chain's CDR3 is CASSPRGRPPGELFF. CDR3 coding DNA: TGTGCCAGTAGTCCTCGTGGGCGACCCCCCGGGGAGCTGTTTTTT.

A word on this clone: Distinct nucleotide sequences in the sample also encode this CDR3. This chain links TRBV14 with TRBJ1-1, with D possibly TRBD1 on 6 matching bases. Trimming removed 4 bases from V and 1 base from J, with 7 bases in between. Looked up from germline, CDR1 is SGHDN and CDR2 is FVKESK. This CDR3 has 13 residues. Written as DNA, the CDR3 is TGTGCCAGCAGCCTACAGGGGAACACTGAAGCTTTCTTT. Protein: CASSLQGNTEAFF.

This clone showed up just once. The genes are TRBV28 and TRBJ2-1; D might be TRBD2 (6 bases). The ends were cut back, 6 bases at V and 8 bases at J, with 14 bases in the middle. The CDR3 is 13 residues long. Germline V CDR1 and CDR2: MDHEN, SYDVKM. This CDR3 reads CASSLVGGYEQFF. CDR3 bases: TGTGCCAGCAGCCTAGTGGGGGGTTATGAGCAGTTCTTC.

This chain connects TRBV28 to TRBJ2-7; D call uncertain. Trimming cost V 6 bases and J 3 bases, with 12 bases left between them. The CDR3 has 13 residues. Germline assignment: CDR1 MDHEN and CDR2 SYDVKM. This CDR3 is CASSSFRVYEQYF. The CDR3 DNA is TGTGCCAGCAGCTCCTTTCGGGTCTACGAGCAGTACTTC.

A remark on this clone: Germline is not matched at one junction end, which may reflect a read error. The rearrangement uses TRBV7-7 and TRBJ2-3; either TRBD1 or TRBD2 may supply D (5 bases each). This CDR3 is 15 amino acids long. Germline V gene data show CDR1 as SSHAT and CDR2 as FNYEAQ (reference sequence). In DNA, the CDR3 is TGTGCTAGCAGCTTAGGGACGGCTAGCACAGATACGCAGTATTTT. As protein: CASSLGTASTDTQYF. The whole variable domain, filled in from reference TRBV7-7 and TRBJ2-3, reads GAGVSQSPRYKVTKRGQDVTLRCDPISSHATLYWYQQALGQGPEFLTYFNYEAQPDKSGLPSDRFSAERPEGSISTLTIQRTEQRDSAMYRCASSLGTASTDTQYFGPGTRLTVL.

The chain uses TRBV5-8 and TRBJ2-7; 7 bases agree with TRBD2. The CDR3 totals 14 residues. Germline values: CDR1 SGHTS, CDR2 YDEGEE. V gave up 1 base and J gave up 2 bases; unmatched junction bases: 3. DNA for the CDR3: TGTGCCAGCAGCTTGTCTGCGGGAGCCTACGAGCAGTACTTC. Its translation: CASSLSAGAYEQYF.